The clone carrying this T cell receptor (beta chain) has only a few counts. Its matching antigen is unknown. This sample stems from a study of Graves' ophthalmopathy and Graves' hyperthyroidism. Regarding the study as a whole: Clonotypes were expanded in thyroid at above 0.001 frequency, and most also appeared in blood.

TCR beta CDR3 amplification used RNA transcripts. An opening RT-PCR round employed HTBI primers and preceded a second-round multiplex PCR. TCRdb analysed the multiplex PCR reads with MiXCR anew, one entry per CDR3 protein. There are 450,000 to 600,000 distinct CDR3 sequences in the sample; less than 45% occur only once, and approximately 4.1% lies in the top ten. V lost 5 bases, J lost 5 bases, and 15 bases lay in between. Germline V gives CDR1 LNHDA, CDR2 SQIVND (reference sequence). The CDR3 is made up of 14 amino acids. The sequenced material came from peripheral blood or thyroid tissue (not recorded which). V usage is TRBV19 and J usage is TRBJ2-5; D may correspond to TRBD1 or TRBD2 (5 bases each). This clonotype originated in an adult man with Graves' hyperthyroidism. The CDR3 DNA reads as TGTGCCAGTAGTGGGGACCGCAGGAGGGAGACCCAGTACTTC. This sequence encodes CASSGDRRRETQYF.